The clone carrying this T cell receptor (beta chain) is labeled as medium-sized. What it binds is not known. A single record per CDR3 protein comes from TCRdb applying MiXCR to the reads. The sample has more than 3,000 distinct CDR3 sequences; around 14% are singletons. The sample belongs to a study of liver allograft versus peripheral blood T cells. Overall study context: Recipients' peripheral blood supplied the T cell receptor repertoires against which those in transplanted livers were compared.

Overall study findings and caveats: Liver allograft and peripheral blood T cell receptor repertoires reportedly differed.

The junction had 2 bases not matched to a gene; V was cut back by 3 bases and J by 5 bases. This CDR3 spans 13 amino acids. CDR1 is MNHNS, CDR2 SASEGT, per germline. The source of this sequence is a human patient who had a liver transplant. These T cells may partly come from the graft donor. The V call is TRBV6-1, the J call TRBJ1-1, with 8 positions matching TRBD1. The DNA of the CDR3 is TGTGCCAGCAGTGACGACAGGGGAACTGAAGCTTTCTTT. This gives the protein CASSDDRGTEAFF.